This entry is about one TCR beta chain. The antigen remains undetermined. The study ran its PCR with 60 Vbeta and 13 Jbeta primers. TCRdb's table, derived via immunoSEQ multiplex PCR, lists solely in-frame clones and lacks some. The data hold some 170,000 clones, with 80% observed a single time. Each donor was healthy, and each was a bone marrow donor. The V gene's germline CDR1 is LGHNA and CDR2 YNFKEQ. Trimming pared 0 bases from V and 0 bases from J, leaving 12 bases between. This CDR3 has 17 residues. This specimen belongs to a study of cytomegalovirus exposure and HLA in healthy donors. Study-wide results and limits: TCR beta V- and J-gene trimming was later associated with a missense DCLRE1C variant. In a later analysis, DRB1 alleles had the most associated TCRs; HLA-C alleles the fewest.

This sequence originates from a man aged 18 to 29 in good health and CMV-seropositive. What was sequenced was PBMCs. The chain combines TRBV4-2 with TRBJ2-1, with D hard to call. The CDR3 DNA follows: TGTGCCAGCAGCCAAGATAAGTGGCCAAGCTCCTACAATGAGCAGTTCTTC. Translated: CASSQDKWPSSYNEQFF.